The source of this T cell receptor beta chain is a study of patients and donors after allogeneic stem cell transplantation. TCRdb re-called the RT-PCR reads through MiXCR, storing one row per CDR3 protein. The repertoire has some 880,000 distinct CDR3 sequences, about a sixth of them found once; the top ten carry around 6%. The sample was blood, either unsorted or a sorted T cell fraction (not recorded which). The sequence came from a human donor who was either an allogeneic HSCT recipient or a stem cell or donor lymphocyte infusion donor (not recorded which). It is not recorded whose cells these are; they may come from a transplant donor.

CDR3 in DNA: TGCAGTGCTTCCGTAGGGACAGCAGCTAACTATGGCTACACCTTC. Translating it yields CSASVGTAANYGYTF. The rearrangement joins TRBV20-1 to TRBJ1-2, with 7 bases identical to TRBD1. CDR3 length: 15 amino acids. Trimming at V came to 5 bases and at J to 0 bases, leaving 9 bases not matched to a gene. Germline loops: CDR1 DFQATT, CDR2 SNEGSKA (reference sequence).